The source of this T cell receptor beta chain is a study of blood T cell repertoires in COVID-19. Study context: COVID-19 samples from acute and convalescent phases originated in the United States, Italy and Spain.

Profiled with immunoSEQ multiplex PCR; TCRdb holds only in-frame clones, not every one. The sample records approximately 90,000 clones, 70% to 90% being singletons. The germline V and J ends were trimmed by 3 bases and 0 bases, with 9 bases remaining between them. CDR1 and CDR2 (germline): LNHDA, SQIVND (reference sequence). The CDR3 totals 14 residues. The rearrangement joins TRBV19 to TRBJ2-7, with D maybe TRBD1 (5 bases). This receptor was taken from a man at least 80 years old with active or convalescent COVID-19. Sequenced: peripheral blood. CDR3 region: CASSITGASYEQYF. CDR3 DNA sequence: TGTGCCAGTAGTATCACAGGCGCCTCCTACGAGCAGTACTTC.